This T cell receptor (beta chain) is drawn from a study of T cells in narcolepsy. Study background: Patients with NT1 or NT2 and healthy control donors were enrolled. General study points: Same-patient CSF and blood CD4+ T cell clonotypes included HCRT-specific and TRIB2-specific autoreactive ones. Autoreactive clone sequences were missing from some blood memory CD4+ repertoires. Autoreactive clonotypes reportedly recurred in blood of same and different patients, not controls.

CDR1 SNHLY and CDR2 FYNNEI come from the germline V gene. V lost 3 bases and J 9 bases, leaving 9 bases between the germline ends. There are 11 residues in the CDR3. This clone was recorded once. What it recognizes is unknown. Produced via immunoSEQ multiplex PCR; TCRdb's table is partial and in-frame only. The sample consists of under 40,000 clones, about four fifths of them appearing once. This chain joins TRBV2 and TRBJ2-7; D assignment may be TRBD1 or TRBD2 (6 bases each). The TCR was taken from a human donor in good health. The sample comprised memory (CD45RA-) CD4+ T cells from blood. The CDR3 here is CASSDRGGQYF. The DNA of the CDR3 is TGTGCCAGCAGTGACAGGGGAGGGCAGTACTTC.